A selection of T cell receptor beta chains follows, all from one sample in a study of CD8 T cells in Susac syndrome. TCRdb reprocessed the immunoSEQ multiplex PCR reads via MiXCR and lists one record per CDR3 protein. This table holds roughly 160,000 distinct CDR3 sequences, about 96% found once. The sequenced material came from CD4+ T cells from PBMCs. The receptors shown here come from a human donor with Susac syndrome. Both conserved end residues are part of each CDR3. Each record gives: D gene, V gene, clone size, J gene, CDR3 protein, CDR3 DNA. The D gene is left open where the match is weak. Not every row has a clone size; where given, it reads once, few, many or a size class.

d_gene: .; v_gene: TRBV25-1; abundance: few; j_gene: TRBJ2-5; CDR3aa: CASSELGLETQYF; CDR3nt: TGTGCCAGCAGCGAGCTAGGATTGGAGACCCAGTACTTC
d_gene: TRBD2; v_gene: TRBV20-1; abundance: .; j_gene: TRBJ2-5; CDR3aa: CSARALRAGAETQYF; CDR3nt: TGCAGTGCTAGAGCCCTCAGGGCGGGAGCCGAGACCCAGTACTTC
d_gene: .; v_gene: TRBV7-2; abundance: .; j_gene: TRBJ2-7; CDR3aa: CASSPRAGRTYEQYF; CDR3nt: TGTGCCAGCAGCCCGCGGGCGGGTCGAACCTACGAGCAGTACTTC
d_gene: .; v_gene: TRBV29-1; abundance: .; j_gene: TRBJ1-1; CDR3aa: CSVSLGGHGEAFF; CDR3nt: TGCAGCGTTTCTCTTGGTGGACACGGTGAAGCTTTCTTT
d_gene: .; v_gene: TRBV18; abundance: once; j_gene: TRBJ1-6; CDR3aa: CASSYGENSPLHF; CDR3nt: TGTGCCAGCTCATACGGGGAGAATTCACCCCTCCACTTT
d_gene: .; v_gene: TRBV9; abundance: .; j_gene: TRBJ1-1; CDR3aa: CASSVAEQEAFF; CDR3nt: TGTGCCAGCAGCGTAGCTGAACAGGAAGCTTTCTTT
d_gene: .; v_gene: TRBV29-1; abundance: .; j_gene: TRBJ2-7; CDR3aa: CSVEGGYSYEQYF; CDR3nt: TGCAGCGTTGAAGGCGGGTACTCCTACGAGCAGTACTTC
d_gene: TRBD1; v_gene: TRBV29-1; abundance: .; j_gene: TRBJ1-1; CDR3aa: CSGGTEAREAFF; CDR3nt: TGCAGCGGCGGGACAGAGGCGCGTGAAGCTTTCTTT
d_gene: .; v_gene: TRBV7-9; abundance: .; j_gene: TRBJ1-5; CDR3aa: CASSPAGRWDQPQHF; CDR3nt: TGTGCCAGCAGCCCCGCGGGTCGCTGGGATCAGCCCCAGCATTTT
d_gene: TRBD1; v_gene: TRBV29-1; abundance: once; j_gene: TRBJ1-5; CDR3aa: CSVQDRNSNQPQHF; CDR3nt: TGCAGCGTTCAGGACAGGAATAGCAATCAGCCCCAGCATTTT
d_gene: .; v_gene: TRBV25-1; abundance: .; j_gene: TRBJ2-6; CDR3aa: CASSEAGANVLTF; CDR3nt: TGTGCCAGCAGTGAGGCTGGGGCCAACGTCCTGACTTTC
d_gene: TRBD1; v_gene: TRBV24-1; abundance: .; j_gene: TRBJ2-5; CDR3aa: CATSDLNRGRETQYF; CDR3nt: TGTGCCACCAGTGATCTAAACAGGGGGCGGGAGACCCAGTACTTC
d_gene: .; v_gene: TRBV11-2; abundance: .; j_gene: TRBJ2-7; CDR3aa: CASSPVSRVGVYEQYF; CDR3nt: TGTGCCAGCAGCCCGGTATCCCGGGTCGGAGTGTACGAGCAGTACTTC
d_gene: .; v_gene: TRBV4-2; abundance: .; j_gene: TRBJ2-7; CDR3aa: CASSQDGTEQYF; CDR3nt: TGTGCCAGCAGCCAAGATGGGACCGAGCAGTACTTC
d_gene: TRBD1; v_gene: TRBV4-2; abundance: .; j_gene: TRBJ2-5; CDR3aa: CASAGTGGPQETQYF; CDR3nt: TGTGCCAGCGCCGGGACAGGCGGACCCCAAGAGACCCAGTACTTC
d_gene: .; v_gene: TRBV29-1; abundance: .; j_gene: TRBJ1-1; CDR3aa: CSVGGGRVNTEAFF; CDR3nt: TGCAGCGTTGGAGGAGGCAGAGTGAACACTGAAGCTTTCTTT
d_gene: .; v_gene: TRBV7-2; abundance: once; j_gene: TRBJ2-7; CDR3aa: CASSLLPGGRGYFEQYF; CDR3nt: TGTGCCAGCAGTCTTTTACCAGGTGGGAGGGGGTACTTCGAGCAGTACTTC
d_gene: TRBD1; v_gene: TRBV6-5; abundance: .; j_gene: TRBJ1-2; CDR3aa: CASSYSTGTYGYTF; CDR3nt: TGTGCCAGCAGTTACTCGACAGGGACGTATGGCTACACCTTC
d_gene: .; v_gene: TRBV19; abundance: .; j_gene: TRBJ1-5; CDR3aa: CASRAGAQPQHF; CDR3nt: TGTGCCAGTAGGGCTGGAGCTCAGCCCCAGCATTTT
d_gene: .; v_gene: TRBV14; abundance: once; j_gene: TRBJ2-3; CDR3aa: CASSQEYRRSTDTQYF; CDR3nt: TGTGCCAGCAGCCAAGAATATAGGAGAAGCACAGATACGCAGTATTTT
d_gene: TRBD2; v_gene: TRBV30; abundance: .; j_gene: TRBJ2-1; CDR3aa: CAWDSGRTHNEQFF; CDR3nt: TGTGCCTGGGATAGCGGGAGAACCCACAATGAGCAGTTCTTC
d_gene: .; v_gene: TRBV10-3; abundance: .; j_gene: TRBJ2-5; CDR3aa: CAIMGTMETQYF; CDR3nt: TGTGCCATCATGGGGACCATGGAGACCCAGTACTTC
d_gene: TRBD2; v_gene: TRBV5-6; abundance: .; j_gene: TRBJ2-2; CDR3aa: CASSWGLAPPRIGELFF; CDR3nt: TGTGCCAGCAGCTGGGGACTAGCCCCGCCCCGGATCGGCGAGCTGTTTTTT
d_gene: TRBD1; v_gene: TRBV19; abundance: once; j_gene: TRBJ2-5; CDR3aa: CASSSGQVETQYF; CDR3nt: TGTGCCAGTAGTAGCGGACAGGTCGAGACCCAGTACTTC
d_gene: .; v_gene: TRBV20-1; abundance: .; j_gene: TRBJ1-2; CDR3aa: CSARALGALGSGGYTF; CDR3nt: TGCAGTGCTAGAGCATTAGGTGCACTCGGATCGGGGGGCTACACCTTC
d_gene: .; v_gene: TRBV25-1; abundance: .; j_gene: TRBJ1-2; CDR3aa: CASSGQRRGYTF; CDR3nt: TGTGCCAGCAGTGGGCAGCGGCGTGGCTACACCTTC
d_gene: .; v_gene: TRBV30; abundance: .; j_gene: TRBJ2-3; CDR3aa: CAWDSLRTQYF; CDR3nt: TGTGCCTGGGACTCTTTAAGAACGCAGTATTTT
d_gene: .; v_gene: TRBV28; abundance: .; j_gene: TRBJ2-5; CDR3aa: CASSLRGASGTQYF; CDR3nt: TGTGCCAGCAGTCTCCGAGGGGCCTCTGGGACCCAGTACTTC
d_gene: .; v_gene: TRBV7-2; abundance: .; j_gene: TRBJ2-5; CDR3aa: CASSLEAGSRRTQYF; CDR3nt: TGTGCCAGCAGCTTAGAGGCGGGATCTCGCCGGACCCAGTACTTC
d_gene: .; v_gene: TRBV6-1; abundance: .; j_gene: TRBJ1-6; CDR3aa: CASSEVRGLGSPLHF; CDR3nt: TGTGCCAGCAGTGAAGTTAGAGGGTTAGGATCACCCCTCCACTTT
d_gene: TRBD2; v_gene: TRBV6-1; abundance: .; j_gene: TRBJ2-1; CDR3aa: CASSTTSGTSGTREQFF; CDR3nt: TGTGCCAGCAGTACGACGTCCGGGACTAGCGGGACCCGTGAGCAGTTCTTC
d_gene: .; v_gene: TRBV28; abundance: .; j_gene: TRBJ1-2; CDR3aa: CASLNPGFYGYTF; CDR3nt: TGTGCCAGCCTCAACCCAGGGTTCTATGGCTACACCTTC
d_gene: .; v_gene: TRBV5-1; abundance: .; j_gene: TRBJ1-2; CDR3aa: CASSLQGDPNYGYTF; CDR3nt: TGCGCCAGCAGCTTACAAGGGGATCCTAACTATGGCTACACCTTC
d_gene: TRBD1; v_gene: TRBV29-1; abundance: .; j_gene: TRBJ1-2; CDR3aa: CSVERTGMGYTF; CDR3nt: TGCAGCGTCGAAAGGACAGGAATGGGCTACACCTTC
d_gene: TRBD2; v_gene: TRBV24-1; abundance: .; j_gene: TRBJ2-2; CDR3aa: CATSDSSGVYTGELFF; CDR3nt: TGTGCCACCAGTGATTCTAGCGGTGTGTACACCGGGGAGCTGTTTTTT
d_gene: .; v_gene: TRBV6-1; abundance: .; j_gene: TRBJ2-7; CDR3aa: CASSHLPGRGKYEQYF; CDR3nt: TGTGCCAGCAGTCATTTGCCCGGGCGCGGAAAATACGAGCAGTACTTC
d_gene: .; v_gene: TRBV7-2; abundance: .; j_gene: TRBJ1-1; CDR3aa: CASSNWGAEAFF; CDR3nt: TGTGCCAGCAGCAACTGGGGCGCTGAAGCTTTCTTT
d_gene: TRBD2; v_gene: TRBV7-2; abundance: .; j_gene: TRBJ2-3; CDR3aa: CASSGLAGPNPTDTQYF; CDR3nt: TGTGCCAGCAGCGGACTAGCGGGACCTAATCCCACAGATACGCAGTATTTT
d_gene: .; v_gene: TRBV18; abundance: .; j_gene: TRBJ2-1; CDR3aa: CASSPDPGDEQFF; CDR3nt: TGTGCCAGCTCACCCGACCCCGGGGATGAGCAGTTCTTC
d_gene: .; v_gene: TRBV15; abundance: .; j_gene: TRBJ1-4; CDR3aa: CATSREPEKLFF; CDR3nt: TGTGCCACCAGCAGAGAACCGGAAAAACTGTTTTTT
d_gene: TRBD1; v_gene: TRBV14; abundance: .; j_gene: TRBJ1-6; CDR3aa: CASSKGQGVNSPLHF; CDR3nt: TGTGCCAGCAGCAAGGGACAGGGGGTTAATTCACCCCTCCACTTT
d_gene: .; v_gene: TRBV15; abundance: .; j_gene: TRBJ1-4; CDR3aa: CATSRDRQGLGEKLFF; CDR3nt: TGTGCCACCAGCAGAGATCGCCAGGGGCTGGGTGAAAAACTGTTTTTT
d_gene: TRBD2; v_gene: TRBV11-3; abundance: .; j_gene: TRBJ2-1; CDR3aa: CASSAAGVENNEQFF; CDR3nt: TGTGCCAGCAGCGCCGCGGGAGTTGAAAACAATGAGCAGTTCTTC
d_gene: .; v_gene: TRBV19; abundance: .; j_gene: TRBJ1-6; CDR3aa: CASSSSGSNSPLHF; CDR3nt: TGTGCCAGTAGTTCTTCGGGGAGTAATTCACCCCTCCACTTT
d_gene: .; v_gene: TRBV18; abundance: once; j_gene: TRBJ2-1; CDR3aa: CASTTLYNEQFF; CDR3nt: TGTGCCAGCACGACACTGTACAATGAGCAGTTCTTC
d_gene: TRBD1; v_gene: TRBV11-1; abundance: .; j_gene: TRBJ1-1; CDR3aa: CASSPDRGNKHTEAFF; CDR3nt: TGTGCCAGCAGCCCCGACAGGGGAAATAAGCACACTGAAGCTTTCTTT
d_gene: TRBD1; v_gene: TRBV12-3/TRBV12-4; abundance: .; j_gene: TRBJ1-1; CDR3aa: CASSLKGGMNTEAFF; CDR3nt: TGTGCCAGCAGTTTAAAAGGGGGCATGAACACTGAAGCTTTCTTT
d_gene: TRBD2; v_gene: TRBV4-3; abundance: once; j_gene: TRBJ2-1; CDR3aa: CASSQDRVAGNEQFF; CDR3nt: TGCGCCAGCAGCCAAGATAGGGTAGCGGGAAATGAGCAGTTCTTC
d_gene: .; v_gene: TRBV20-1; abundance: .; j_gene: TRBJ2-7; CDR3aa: CSASTQDLGGYEQYF; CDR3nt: TGCAGTGCTAGCACCCAGGACCTAGGAGGCTACGAGCAGTACTTC
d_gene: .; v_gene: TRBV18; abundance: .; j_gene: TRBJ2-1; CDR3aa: CASSLIRQPYNEQFF; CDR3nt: TGTGCCAGCTCACTGATCCGACAGCCCTACAATGAGCAGTTCTTC
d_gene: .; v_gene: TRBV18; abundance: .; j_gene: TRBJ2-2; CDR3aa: CASSPLDSPTGELFF; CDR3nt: TGTGCCAGCTCACCACTAGACAGCCCCACCGGGGAGCTGTTTTTT
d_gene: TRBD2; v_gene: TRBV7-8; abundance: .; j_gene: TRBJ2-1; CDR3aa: CASSLARGLAGRGDNEQFF; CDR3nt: TGTGCCAGCAGCTTAGCGCGCGGACTAGCGGGAAGGGGCGACAATGAGCAGTTCTTC
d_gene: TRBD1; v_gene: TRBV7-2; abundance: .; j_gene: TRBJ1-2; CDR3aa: CASSADRGYGYTF; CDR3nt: TGTGCCAGCAGCGCGGACAGGGGCTATGGCTACACCTTC